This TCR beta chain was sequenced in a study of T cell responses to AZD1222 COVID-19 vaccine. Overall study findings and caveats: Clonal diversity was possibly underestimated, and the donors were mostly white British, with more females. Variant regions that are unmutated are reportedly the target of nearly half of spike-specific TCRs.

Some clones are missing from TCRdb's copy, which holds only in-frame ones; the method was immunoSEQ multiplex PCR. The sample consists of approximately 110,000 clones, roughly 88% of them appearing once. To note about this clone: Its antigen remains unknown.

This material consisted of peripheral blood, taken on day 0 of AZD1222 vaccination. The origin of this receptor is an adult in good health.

CDR3 DNA sequence: TGTGCCAGCCAGGTAAATAAGGGCTCCTACGAGCAGTACTTC. Translation: CASQVNKGSYEQYF. The rearrangement links TRBV6-5 to TRBJ2-7; no definite D call. CDR3 size: 14 residues. Trimming cost V 8 bases and J 0 bases, with 14 bases left between them. Germline-derived CDR1 and CDR2 are MNHEY and SVGAGI.